This passage covers 11 T cell receptor beta chains from one sample sequenced in a study of immune reconstitution after stem cell transplant in scleroderma. Via MiXCR, TCRdb re-called the RT-PCR reads, giving one row per CDR3 protein. The profile shows about 4,000 distinct CDR3 sequences, around 6% of them singletons. The sample was taken before or after autologous hematopoietic stem cell transplantation (not recorded which). These receptors were collected from a female donor with systemic sclerosis.

This clonotype is labeled medium-sized. The chain carries TRBV12-3 or TRBV12-4 and TRBJ1-5; D gene uncertain. CDR3 size: 15 residues. The ends were cut back, 0 bases at V and 7 bases at J, with 13 bases in the middle. The DNA of the CDR3 is TGTGCCAGCAGTTTAGCAGCGGACCTTAGGCAGCCCCAGCATTTT. Translated, it gives CASSLAADLRQPQHF.

In its sample, this clonotype is medium-sized. The chain uses TRBV19 and TRBJ1-5; perhaps TRBD1 as D (6 bases). V was shortened by 6 bases and J by 1 base, with 13 bases between the two germline ends. Germline V lookup: CDR1 LNHDA, CDR2 SQIVND (reference sequence). This CDR3 comprises 15 residues. In DNA, the CDR3 is TGTGCCAGTAGCTTCACAGGGCTAAGCAATCAGCCCCAGCATTTT. Translation gives CASSFTGLSNQPQHF.

This clonotype has ten or more counts. This sequence joins TRBV14 and TRBJ1-4, with D maybe TRBD1 (5 bases). Germline loops: CDR1 SGHDN, CDR2 FVKESK. The CDR3 spans 14 residues. V lost 4 bases and J lost 6, with 12 bases in between. The CDR3 region has the DNA TGTGCCAGCAGCCTCGCCAGGGCAGATGAAAAACTGTTTTTT. It yields the protein CASSLARADEKLFF. The full variable domain, in which reference TRBV14 and TRBJ1-4 provide the parts outside the CDR3, is EAGVTQFPSHSVIEKGQTVTLRCDPISGHDNLYWYRRVMGKEIKFLLHFVKESKQDESGMPNNRFLAERTGGTYSTLKVQPAELEDSGVYFCASSLARADEKLFFGSGTQLSVL.

This rearrangement joins TRBV30 to TRBJ1-1, with a weak D call TRBD1 (5 bases). The CDR3 has 10 residues. CDR1 is GTSNPN, CDR2 SVGIG, per germline (reference sequence). Trimming took 5 bases from V and 9 from J, leaving 10 bases between them. The CDR3 nucleotides read TGTGCCTGGGGGGACGGTCAAGCTTTCTTT. Its protein product is CAWGDGQAFF. Full variable domain (outside the CDR3, taken from reference TRBV30 and TRBJ1-1): SQTIHQWPATLVQPVGSPLSLECTVEGTSNPNLYWYRQAAGRGLQLLFYSVGIGQISSEVPQNLSASRPQDRQFILSSKKLLLSDSGFYLCAWGDGQAFFGQGTRLTVV.

In this sample, this clonotype is medium-sized. This sequence joins TRBV5-6 and TRBJ1-5; D is possibly TRBD1 (5 bases). V lost 3 bases, J lost 4 bases, and 23 bases lay in between. Germline values: CDR1 SGHDT, CDR2 YYEEEE. CDR3 length: 18 amino acids. The CDR3 DNA is TGTGCCAGCAGCTGGGGGGGACCACAGCTGCTAAGGAATCAGCCCCAGCATTTT. Its translation: CASSWGGPQLLRNQPQHF. The full variable domain, with the rest looked up from reference TRBV5-6 and TRBJ1-5, is DAGVTQSPTHLIKTRGQQVTLRCSPKSGHDTVSWYQQALGQGPQFIFQYYEEEERQRGNFPDRFSGHQFPNYSSELNVNALLLGDSALYLCASSWGGPQLLRNQPQHFGDGTRLSIL.

By sample fraction, this clonotype is medium-sized. J is TRBJ2-2 and V is TRBV20-1, with 7 bases identical to TRBD1. V was pared by 0 bases and J by 1 base, with 5 bases of the junction left unmatched. Germline V gene data show CDR1 as DFQATT and CDR2 as SNEGSKA (reference sequence). CDR3 length: 16 amino acids. In DNA, the CDR3 is TGCAGTGCTAGAGATGTTAGGGGGCTGAACACCGGGGAGCTGTTTTTT. It specifies CSARDVRGLNTGELFF.

In this sample, this clonotype turned up many times. The J gene is TRBJ2-1, the V gene TRBV7-6; 10 nucleotides agree with TRBD2. CDR3 length equals 15 residues. The germline CDR1 and CDR2 sequences are SGHVS and FNYEAQ. After removal of 0 bases from V and 9 bases from J, the junction contained 5 bases not matched to a gene. This chain's CDR3 is CASSLALAGVVEQFF. The CDR3 DNA follows: TGTGCCAGCAGCTTAGCGCTAGCGGGAGTCGTTGAGCAGTTCTTC.

This clonotype was observed many times. This rearrangement joins TRBV7-9 to TRBJ2-1; D remains ambiguous. V lost 0 bases and J 6 bases, leaving 12 bases between the germline ends. CDR1 is SEHNR and CDR2 is FQNEAQ in the germline V gene (reference sequence). The CDR3 is made up of 15 amino acids. The CDR3 sequence is CASSLAGLGANEQFF. The DNA of the CDR3 is TGTGCCAGCAGCTTAGCCGGTTTAGGCGCCAATGAGCAGTTCTTC. The full variable domain, rest sourced from reference TRBV7-9 and TRBJ2-1, is DTGVSQNPRHKITKRGQNVTFRCDPISEHNRLYWYRQTLGQGPEFLTYFQNEAQLEKSRLLSDRFSAERPKGSFSTLEIQRTEQGDSAMYLCASSLAGLGANEQFFGPGTRLTVL.

This clonotype is classed as medium-sized. V is TRBV25-1 and J is TRBJ2-2; D is undetermined. Trimming pared 4 bases from V and 2 bases from J, leaving 8 bases between. CDR1 and CDR2 from the germline V gene are MGHDK and SYGVNS. The CDR3 contains 14 residues. The CDR3 loop reads CASSVRVNTGELFF. The CDR3 DNA reads TGTGCCAGCAGTGTTCGGGTTAACACCGGGGAGCTGTTTTTT. Complete variable domain (other parts from reference TRBV25-1 and TRBJ2-2): EADIYQTPRYLVIGTGKKITLECSQTMGHDKMYWYQQDPGMELHLIHYSYGVNSTEKGDLSSESTVSRIRTEHFPLTLESARPSHTSQYLCASSVRVNTGELFFGEGSRLTVL.

By share of the sample, this clonotype is medium-sized. The rearrangement links TRBV7-8 to TRBJ2-1, with TRBD2 as a possible D gene (6 bases). Looked up from germline, CDR1 is SGHVS and CDR2 is FQNEAQ. V was cut by 6 bases and J by 4 bases, with 13 bases left in between. This CDR3 spans 14 amino acids. The CDR3 spells CASRTGEGYNEQFF. DNA for the CDR3: TGTGCCAGCAGAACGGGAGAGGGGTACAATGAGCAGTTCTTC.

By its share, this clonotype is medium-sized. The V call is TRBV11-2, the J call TRBJ1-4; D unresolved. This CDR3 spans 13 amino acids. Germline lookup yields CDR1 SGHAT and CDR2 FQNNGV. Trimming pared 5 bases from V and 3 bases from J, leaving 7 bases between. CDR3 protein: CASSRFPNEKLFF. For the CDR3, the DNA is TGTGCCAGCAGCAGGTTCCCTAATGAAAAACTGTTTTTT.